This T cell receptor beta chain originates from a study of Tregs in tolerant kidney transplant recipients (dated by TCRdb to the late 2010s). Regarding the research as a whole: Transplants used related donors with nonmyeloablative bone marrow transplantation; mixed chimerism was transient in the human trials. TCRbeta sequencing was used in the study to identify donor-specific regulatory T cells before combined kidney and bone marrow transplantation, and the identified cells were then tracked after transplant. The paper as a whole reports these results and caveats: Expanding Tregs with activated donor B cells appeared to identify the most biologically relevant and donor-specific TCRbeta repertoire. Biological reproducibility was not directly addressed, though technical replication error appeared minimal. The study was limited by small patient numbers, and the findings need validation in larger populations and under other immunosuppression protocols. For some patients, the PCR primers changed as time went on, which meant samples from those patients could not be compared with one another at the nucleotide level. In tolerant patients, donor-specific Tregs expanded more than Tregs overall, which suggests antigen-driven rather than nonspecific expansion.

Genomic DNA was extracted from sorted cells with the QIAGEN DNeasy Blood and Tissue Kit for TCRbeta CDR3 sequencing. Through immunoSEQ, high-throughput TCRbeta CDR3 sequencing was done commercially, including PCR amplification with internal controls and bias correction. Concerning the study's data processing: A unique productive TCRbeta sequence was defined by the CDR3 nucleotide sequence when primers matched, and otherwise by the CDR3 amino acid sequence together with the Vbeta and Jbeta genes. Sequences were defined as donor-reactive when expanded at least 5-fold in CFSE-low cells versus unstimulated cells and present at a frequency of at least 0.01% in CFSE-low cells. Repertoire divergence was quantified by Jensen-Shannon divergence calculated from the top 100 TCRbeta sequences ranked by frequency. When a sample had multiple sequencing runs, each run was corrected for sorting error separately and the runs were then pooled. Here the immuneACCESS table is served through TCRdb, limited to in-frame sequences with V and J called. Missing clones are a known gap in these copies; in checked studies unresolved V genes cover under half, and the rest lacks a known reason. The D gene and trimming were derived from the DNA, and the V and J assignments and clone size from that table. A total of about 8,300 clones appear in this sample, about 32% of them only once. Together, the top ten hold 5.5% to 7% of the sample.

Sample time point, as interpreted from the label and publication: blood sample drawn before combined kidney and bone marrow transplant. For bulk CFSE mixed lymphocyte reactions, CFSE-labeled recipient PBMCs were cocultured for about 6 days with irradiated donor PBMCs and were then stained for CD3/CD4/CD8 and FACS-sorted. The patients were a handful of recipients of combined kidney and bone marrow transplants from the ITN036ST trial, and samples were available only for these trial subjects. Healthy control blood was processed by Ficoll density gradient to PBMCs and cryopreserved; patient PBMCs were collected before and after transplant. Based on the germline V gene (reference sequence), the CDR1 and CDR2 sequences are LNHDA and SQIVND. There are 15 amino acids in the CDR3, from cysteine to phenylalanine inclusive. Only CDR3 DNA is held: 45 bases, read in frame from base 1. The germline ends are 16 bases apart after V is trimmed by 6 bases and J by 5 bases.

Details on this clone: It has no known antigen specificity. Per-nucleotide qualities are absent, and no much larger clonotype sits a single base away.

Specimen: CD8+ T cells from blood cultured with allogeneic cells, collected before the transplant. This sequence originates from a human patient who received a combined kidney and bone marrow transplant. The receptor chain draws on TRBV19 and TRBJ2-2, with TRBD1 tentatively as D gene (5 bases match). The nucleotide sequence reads TGTGCCAGTAGACGAACCAGGGTTGCGACCGGGGAGCTGTTTTTT. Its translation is CASRRTRVATGELFF.